Sequencing of this TCR beta chain was carried out in a study of regulatory T cells in long-lasting Graves disease. This clonotype has only one observation. This sample's time point: newly diagnosed GD, antithyroid drugs for less than 3 months. PBMCs were the source of the RNA used for TCR sequencing. V lost 3 bases and J 0 bases, leaving 6 bases between the germline ends. The CDR3 spans 13 residues. Per the germline V gene, CDR1 is LNHDA and CDR2 is SQIVND (reference sequence). Building the TCR beta libraries relied on iRepertoire HTBI primers, and CDR3 regions underwent Arm-PCR. TCRdb re-analysed the multiplex PCR reads in MiXCR, keeping a single row per CDR3 protein. The data hold under 500,000 distinct CDR3 sequences, with approximately 16% observed a single time. These same records also appear under a second study, on T cells in Graves' hyperthyroidism and ophthalmopathy. This second study says: The HTBI primer set served for first-round RT-PCR of the TCR CDR3.

The receptor was isolated from a woman in her 30s with Graves disease. The J gene is TRBJ2-7, the V gene TRBV19; D not certain. Sample: peripheral blood mononuclear cells (PBMCs), taken at new diagnosis, from a patient treated with antithyroid drugs. The CDR3 loop reads CASSMWDSYEQYF. The CDR3 DNA follows: TGTGCCAGTAGTATGTGGGACTCCTACGAGCAGTACTTC.